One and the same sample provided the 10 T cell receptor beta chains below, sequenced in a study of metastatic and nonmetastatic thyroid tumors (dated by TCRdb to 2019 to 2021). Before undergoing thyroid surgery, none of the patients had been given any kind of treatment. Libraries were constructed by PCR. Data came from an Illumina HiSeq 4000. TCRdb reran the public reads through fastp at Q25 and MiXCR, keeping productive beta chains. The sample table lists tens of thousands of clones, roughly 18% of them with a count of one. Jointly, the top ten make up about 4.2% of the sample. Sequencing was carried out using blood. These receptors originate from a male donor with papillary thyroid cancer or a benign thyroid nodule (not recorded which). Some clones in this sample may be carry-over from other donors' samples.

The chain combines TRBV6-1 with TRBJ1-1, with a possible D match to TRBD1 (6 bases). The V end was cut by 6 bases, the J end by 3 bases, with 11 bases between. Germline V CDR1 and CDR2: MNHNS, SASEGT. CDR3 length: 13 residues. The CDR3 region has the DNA TGTGCCAGCAGGGCAGGGGTAGACACTGAAGCTTTCTTT. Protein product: CASRAGVDTEAFF.

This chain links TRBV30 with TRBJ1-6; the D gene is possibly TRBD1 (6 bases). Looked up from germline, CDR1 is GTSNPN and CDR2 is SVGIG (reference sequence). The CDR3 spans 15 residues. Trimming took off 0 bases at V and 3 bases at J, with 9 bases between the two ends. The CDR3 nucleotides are TGTGCCTGGAGTGTACTGACAGGCTATAATTCACCCCTCCACTTT. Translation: CAWSVLTGYNSPLHF.

CDR3 nucleotide sequence: TGCGCCAGCAGCTTGGGCGGCGGAACGATCTCTGGAAACACCATATATTTT. The encoded protein is CASSLGGGTISGNTIYF. The V gene is TRBV5-1, the J gene TRBJ1-3; D is uncertain. V was shortened by 0 bases and J by 0 bases, with 13 bases between the two germline ends. The CDR3 spans 17 residues. The germline CDR1 and CDR2 sequences are SGHRS and YFSETQ.

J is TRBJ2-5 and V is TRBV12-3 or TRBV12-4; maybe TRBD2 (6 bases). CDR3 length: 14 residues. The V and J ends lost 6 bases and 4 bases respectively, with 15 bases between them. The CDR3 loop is CASSISAGRETQYF. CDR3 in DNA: TGTGCCAGCAGCATATCCGCGGGGAGAGAGACCCAGTACTTC.

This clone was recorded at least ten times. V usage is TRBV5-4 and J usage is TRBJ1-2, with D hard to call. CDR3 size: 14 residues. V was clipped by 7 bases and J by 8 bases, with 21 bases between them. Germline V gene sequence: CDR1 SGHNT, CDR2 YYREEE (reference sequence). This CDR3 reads CASVYWGSSLGYTF. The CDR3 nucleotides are TGTGCCAGCGTTTATTGGGGTAGTAGTCTCGGCTACACCTTC.

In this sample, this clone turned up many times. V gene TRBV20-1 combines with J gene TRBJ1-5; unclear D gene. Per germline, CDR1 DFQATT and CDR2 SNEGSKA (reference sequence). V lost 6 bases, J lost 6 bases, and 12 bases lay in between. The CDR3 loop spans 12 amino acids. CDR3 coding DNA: TGCAGTGCCAGCCCGAACTCTCAGCCCCAGCATTTT. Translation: CSASPNSQPQHF.

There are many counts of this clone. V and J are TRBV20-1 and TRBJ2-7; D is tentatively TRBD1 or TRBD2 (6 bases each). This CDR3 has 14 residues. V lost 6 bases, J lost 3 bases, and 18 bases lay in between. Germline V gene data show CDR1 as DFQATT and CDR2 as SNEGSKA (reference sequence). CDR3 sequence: CSAPWGAGNYEQYF. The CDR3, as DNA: TGCAGTGCCCCCTGGGGGGCGGGAAACTACGAGCAGTACTTC.

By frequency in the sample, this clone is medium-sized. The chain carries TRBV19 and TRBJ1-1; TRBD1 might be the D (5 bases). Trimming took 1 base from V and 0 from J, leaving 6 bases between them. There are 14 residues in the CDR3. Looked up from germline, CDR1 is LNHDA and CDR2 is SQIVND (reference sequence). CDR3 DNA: TGTGCCAGTAGTATAGGAGGGGTGAACACTGAAGCTTTCTTT. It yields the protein CASSIGGVNTEAFF.

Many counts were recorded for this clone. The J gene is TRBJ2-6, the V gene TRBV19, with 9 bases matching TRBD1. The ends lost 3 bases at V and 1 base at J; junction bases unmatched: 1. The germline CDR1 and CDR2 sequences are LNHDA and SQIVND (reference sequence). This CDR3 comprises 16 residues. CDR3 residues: CASSMTGGSGANVLTF. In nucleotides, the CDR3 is TGTGCCAGTAGTATGACAGGGGGATCTGGGGCCAACGTCCTGACTTTC.

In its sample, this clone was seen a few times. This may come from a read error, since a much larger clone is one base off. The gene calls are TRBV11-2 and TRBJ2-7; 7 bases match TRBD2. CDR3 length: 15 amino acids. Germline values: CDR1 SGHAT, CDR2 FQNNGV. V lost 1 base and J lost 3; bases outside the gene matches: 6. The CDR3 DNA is TGTGCCAGCAGCTTAGCCGACTCGGGGGGCTACGAGCAGTACTTC. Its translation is CASSLADSGGYEQYF.